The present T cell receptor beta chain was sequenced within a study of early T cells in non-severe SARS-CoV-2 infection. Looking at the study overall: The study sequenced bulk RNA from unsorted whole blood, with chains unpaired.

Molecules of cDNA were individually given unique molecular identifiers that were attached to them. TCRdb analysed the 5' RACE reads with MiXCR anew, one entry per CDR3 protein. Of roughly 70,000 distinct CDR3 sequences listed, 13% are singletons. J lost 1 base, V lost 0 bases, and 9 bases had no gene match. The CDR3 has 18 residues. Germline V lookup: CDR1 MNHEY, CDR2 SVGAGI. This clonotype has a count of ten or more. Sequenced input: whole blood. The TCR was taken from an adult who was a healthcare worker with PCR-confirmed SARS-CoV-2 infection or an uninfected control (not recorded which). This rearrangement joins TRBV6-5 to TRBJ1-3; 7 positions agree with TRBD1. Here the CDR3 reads CASSYSTTGAWSGNTIYF. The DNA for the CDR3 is TGTGCCAGCAGTTACTCGACCACAGGGGCTTGGTCTGGAAACACCATATATTTT.